This T cell receptor beta chain appears in the sequencing data of a study of OX40 agonist ivuxolimab in advanced cancers. This table comes from immunoSEQ multiplex PCR, and its TCRdb copy is limited to in-frame clones, with some not included. The data contain about 70,000 clones, approximately 86% of them singletons. The trim removed 0 bases at V and 6 bases at J, leaving 6 bases unmatched. The CDR3 has 14 amino acids. Looked up from germline, CDR1 is GTSNPN and CDR2 is SVGIG (reference sequence). This chain connects TRBV30 to TRBJ2-7; TRBD1 matches at 9 bases. The source of this sequence is an adult with an advanced solid tumor such as melanoma, head and neck, liver or kidney cancer. Source: CD4+ or CD8+ T cells sorted from blood, taken in a trial of the OX40 agonist ivuxolimab. The CDR3 region is CAWSVGGQGREQYF. CDR3 in DNA: TGTGCCTGGAGTGTAGGGGGACAGGGTCGCGAGCAGTACTTC.